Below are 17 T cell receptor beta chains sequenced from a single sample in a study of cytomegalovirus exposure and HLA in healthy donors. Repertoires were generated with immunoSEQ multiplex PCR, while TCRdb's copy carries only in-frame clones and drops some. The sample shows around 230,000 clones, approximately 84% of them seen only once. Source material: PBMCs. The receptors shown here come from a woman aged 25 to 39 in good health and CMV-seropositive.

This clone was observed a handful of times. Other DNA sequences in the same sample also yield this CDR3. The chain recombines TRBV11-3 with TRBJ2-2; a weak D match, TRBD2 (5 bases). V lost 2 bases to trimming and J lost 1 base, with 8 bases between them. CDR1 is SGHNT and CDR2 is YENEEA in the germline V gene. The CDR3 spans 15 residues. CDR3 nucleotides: TGTGCCAGCAGCTTAATTCGGGGGAACACCGGGGAGCTGTTTTTT. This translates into CASSLIRGNTGELFF. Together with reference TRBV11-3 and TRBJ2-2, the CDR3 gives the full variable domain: EAGVVQSPRYKIIEKKQPVAFWCNPISGHNTLYWYLQNLGQGPELLIRYENEEAVDDSQLPKDRFSAERLKGVDSTLKIQPAELGDSAVYLCASSLIRGNTGELFFGEGSRLTVL.

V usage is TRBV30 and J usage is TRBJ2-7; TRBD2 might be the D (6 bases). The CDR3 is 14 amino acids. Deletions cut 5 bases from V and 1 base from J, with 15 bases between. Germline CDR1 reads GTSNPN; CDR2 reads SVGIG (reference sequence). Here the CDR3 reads CAWDTGVGSYEQYF. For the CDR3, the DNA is TGTGCCTGGGACACGGGAGTAGGGTCCTACGAGCAGTACTTC.

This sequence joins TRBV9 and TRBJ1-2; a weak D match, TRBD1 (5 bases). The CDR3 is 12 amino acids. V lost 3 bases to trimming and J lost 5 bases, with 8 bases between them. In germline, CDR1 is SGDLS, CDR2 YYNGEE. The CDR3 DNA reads TGTGCCAGCAGCGCAGGGTTATATGGCTACACCTTC. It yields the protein CASSAGLYGYTF.

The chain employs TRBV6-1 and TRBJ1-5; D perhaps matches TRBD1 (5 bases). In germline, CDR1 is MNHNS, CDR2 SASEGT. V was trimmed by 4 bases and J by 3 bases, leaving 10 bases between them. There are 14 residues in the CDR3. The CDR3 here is CASSGQGTNQPQHF. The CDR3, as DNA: TGTGCCAGCAGTGGGCAGGGTACCAATCAGCCCCAGCATTTT.

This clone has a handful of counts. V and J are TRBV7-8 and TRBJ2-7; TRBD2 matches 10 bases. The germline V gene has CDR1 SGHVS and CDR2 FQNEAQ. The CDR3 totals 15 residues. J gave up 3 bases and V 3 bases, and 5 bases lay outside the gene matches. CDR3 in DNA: TGTGCCAGCAGCTTTTCTAGCGGGGGATTCTACGAGCAGTACTTC. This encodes CASSFSSGGFYEQYF.

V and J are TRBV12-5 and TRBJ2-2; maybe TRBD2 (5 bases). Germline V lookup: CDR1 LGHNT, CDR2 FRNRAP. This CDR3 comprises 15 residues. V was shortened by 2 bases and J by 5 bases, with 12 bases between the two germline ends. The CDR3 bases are TGTGCTAGTGGTTTGCGGCGACGGGGAACCGGGGAGCTGTTTTTT. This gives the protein CASGLRRRGTGELFF.

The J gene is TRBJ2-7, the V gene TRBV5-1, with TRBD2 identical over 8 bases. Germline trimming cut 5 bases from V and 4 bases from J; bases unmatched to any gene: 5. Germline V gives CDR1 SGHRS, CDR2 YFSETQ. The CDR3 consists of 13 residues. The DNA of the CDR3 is TGCGCCAGCAGACTAGCGGCCATATACGAGCAGTACTTC. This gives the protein CASRLAAIYEQYF. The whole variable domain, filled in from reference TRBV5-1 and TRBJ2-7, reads KAGVTQTPRYLIKTRGQQVTLSCSPISGHRSVSWYQQTPGQGLQFLFEYFSETQRNKGNFPGRFSGRQFSNSRSEMNVSTLELGDSALYLCASRLAAIYEQYFGPGTRLTVT.

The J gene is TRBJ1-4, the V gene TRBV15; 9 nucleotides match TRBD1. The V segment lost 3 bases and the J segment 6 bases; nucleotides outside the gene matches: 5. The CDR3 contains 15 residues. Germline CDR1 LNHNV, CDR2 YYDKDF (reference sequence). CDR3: CATSRGQGRDEKLFF. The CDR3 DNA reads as TGTGCCACCAGCAGGGGACAGGGAAGGGATGAAAAACTGTTTTTT.

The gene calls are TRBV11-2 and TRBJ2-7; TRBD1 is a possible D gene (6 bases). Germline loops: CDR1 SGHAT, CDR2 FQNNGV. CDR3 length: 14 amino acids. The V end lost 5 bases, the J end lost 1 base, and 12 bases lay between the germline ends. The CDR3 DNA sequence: TGTGCCAGCAGCCGACAGGACTTTTCCTACGAGCAGTACTTC. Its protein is CASSRQDFSYEQYF.

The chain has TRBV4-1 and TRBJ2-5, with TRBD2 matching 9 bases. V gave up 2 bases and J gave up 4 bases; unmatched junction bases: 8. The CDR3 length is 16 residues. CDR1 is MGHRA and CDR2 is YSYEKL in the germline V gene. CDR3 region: CASSQPRRGGRETQYF. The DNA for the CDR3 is TGCGCCAGCAGCCAACCCCGGCGGGGGGGCCGAGAGACCCAGTACTTC.

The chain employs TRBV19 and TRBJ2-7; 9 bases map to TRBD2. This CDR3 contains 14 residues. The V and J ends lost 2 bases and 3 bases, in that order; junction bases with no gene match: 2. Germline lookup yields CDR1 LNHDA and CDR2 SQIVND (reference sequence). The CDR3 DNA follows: TGTGCCAGTAGTATACTAGCGGGACTCTACGAGCAGTACTTC. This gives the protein CASSILAGLYEQYF.

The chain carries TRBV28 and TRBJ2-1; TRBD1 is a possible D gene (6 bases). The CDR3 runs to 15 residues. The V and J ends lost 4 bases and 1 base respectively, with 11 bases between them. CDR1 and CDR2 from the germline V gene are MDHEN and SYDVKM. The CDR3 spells CASSSARGSYNEQFF. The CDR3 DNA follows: TGTGCCAGCAGTTCGGCCAGGGGTTCCTACAATGAGCAGTTCTTC.

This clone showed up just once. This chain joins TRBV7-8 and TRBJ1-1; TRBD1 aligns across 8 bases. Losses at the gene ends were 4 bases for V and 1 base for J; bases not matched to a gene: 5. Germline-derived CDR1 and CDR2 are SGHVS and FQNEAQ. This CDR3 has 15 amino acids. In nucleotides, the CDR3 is TGTGCCAGCAGCTCTCGACAGGGGACGAACACTGAAGCTTTCTTT. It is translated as CASSSRQGTNTEAFF.

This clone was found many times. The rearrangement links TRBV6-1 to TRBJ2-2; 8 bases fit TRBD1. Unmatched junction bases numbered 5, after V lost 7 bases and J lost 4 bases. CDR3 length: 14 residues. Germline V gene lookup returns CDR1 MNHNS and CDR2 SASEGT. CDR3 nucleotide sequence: TGTGCCAGCACCTGGACAGGGATCACCGGGGAGCTGTTTTTT. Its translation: CASTWTGITGELFF.

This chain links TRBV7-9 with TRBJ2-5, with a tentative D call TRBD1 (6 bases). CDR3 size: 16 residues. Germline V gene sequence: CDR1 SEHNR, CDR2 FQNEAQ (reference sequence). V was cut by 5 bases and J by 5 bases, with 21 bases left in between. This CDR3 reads CASSLRYSGTTETQYF. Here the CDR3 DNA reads TGTGCCAGCAGCCTAAGGTACTCCGGGACAACGGAGACCCAGTACTTC.

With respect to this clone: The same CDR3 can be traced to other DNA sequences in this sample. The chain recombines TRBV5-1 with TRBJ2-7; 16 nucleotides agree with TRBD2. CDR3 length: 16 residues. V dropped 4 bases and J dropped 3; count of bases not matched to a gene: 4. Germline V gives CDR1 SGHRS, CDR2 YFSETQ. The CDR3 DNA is TGCGCCAGCAGCCCGGGACTAGCGGGAGGGAGCTACGAGCAGTACTTC. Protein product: CASSPGLAGGSYEQYF.

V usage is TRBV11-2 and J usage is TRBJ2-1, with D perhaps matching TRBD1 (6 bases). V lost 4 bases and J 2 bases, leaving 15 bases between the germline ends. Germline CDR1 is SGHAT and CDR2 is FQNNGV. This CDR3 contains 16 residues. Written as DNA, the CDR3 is TGTGCCAGCAGCTCAATCACAGGGCAGGCCTACAATGAGCAGTTCTTC. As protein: CASSSITGQAYNEQFF.